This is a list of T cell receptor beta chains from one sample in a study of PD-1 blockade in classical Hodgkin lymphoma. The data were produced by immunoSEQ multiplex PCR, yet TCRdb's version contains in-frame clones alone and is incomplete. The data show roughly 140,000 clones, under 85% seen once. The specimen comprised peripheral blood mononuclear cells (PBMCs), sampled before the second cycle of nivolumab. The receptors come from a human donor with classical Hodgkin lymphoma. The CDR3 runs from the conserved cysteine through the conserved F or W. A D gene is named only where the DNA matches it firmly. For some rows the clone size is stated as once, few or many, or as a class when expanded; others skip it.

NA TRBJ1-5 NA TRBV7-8 CASSSRGGNQPQHF TGTGCCAGCAGTTCGAGAGGGGGGAATCAGCCCCAGCATTTT
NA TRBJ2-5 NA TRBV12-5 CASGFWGLSQTQYF TGTGCTAGTGGTTTTTGGGGGTTGAGTCAGACCCAGTACTTC
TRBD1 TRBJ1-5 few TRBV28 CASRRTGNQPQHF TGTGCCAGCAGGCGGACAGGGAATCAGCCCCAGCATTTT
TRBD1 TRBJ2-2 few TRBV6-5 CASTRQGVNTGELFF TGTGCCAGCACCCGACAGGGGGTAAACACCGGGGAGCTGTTTTTT
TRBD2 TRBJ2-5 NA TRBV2 CASSLLAGVQETQYF TGTGCCAGCAGTCTACTAGCGGGGGTACAAGAGACCCAGTACTTC
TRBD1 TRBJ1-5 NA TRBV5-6 CASSETGGRWGNQPQHF TGTGCCAGCAGTGAAACAGGGGGCCGGTGGGGCAATCAGCCCCAGCATTTT
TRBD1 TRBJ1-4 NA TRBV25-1 CASSEPRGPGEKLFF TGTGCCAGCAGTGAACCCAGGGGGCCAGGTGAAAAACTGTTTTTT
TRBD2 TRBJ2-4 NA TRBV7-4 CASNTSGGTKNIQYF TGTGCCAGCAACACTAGCGGGGGGACCAAAAACATTCAGTACTTC
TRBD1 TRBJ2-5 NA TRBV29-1 CSVEDTPGQGAETQYF TGCAGCGTTGAAGATACCCCGGGACAGGGGGCCGAGACCCAGTACTTC
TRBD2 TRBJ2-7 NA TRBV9 CASSVSGGSSYEQYF TGTGCCAGCAGCGTGAGCGGGGGGAGCTCCTACGAGCAGTACTTC
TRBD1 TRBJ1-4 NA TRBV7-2 CASSLRTGTNEKLFF TGTGCCAGCAGCCTCCGGACAGGGACTAATGAAAAACTGTTTTTT
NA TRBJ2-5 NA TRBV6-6 CASSLAEFYQGTQYF TGTGCCAGCAGTTTGGCAGAATTTTACCAAGGGACCCAGTACTTC
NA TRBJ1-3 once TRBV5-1 CASSLAAQGSGNTIYF TGCGCCAGCAGCCTTGCCGCGCAGGGCTCTGGAAACACCATATATTTT
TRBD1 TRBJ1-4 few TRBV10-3 CAISEGGTGDEKLFF TGTGCCATCAGTGAAGGGGGGACAGGGGATGAAAAACTGTTTTTT
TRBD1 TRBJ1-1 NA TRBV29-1 CSVSSGGGTEAFF TGCAGCGTTTCCTCAGGGGGCGGGACTGAAGCTTTCTTT
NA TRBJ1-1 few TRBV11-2 CASSFHTEAFF TGTGCCAGCAGCTTTCACACTGAAGCTTTCTTT
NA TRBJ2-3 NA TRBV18 CASSSGQEGDTQYF TGTGCCAGCTCATCCGGACAGGAGGGAGATACGCAGTATTTT
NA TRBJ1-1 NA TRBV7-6 CASSWDPFTEAFF TGTGCCAGCAGCTGGGACCCGTTCACTGAAGCTTTCTTT
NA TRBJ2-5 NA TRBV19 CASSIGSARAQYF TGTGCCAGTAGTATAGGGTCGGCGCGGGCCCAGTACTTC
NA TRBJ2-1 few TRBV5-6 CASSLWIAPAINEQFF TGTGCCAGCAGCCTCTGGATAGCCCCTGCTATCAATGAGCAGTTCTTC
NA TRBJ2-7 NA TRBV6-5 CASSYSTWVSEQYF TGTGCCAGCAGTTACTCTACATGGGTATCCGAGCAGTACTTC
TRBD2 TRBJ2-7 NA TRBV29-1 CSVVRRGSSYEQYF TGCAGCGTTGTTCGGCGGGGGAGCTCCTACGAGCAGTACTTC
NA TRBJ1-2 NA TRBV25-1 CASSWRSGYTF TGTGCCAGCAGTTGGAGGAGCGGCTACACCTTC
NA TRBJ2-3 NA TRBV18 CASSPSRVSRTDTQYF TGTGCCAGCTCACCCAGTCGGGTTTCGCGCACAGATACGCAGTATTTT
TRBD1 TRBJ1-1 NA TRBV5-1 CASSLRQGNTEAFF TGCGCCAGCAGCTTGAGACAGGGTAACACTGAAGCTTTCTTT
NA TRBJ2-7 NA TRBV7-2 CLPGEGLIEQYF TGTCTTCCGGGAGAAGGACTTATCGAGCAGTACTTC
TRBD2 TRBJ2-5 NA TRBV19 CASSLWTSGGQETQYF TGTGCCAGTAGTCTCTGGACTAGCGGAGGCCAAGAGACCCAGTACTTC
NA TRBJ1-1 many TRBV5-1 CASSPTGLGTEAFF TGCGCCAGCAGCCCTACAGGGTTGGGCACTGAAGCTTTCTTT
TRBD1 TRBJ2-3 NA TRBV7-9 CASSDYGQVGNTQYF TGTGCCAGCAGCGATTATGGACAGGTTGGGAATACGCAGTATTTT
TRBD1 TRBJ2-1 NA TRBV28 CATNGQGVIYNEQFF TGTGCCACCAACGGACAGGGGGTAATCTACAATGAGCAGTTCTTC
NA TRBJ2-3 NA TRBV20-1 CSARTRGTQYF TGCAGTGCTAGAACCCGGGGGACGCAGTATTTT
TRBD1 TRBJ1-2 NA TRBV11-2 CASSLGTGGYGYTF TGTGCCAGCAGCTTAGGGACAGGGGGCTATGGCTACACCTTC
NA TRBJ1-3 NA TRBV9 CASSVKGETLFSGNTIYF TGTGCCAGCAGCGTCAAAGGGGAAACTCTTTTCTCTGGAAACACCATATATTTT
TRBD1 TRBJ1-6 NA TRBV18 CASSPGQGSSYNSPLHF TGTGCCAGCTCACCCGGACAGGGAAGCTCCTATAATTCACCCCTCCACTTT
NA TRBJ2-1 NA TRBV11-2 CASSLGKRGAIFNEQFF TGTGCCAGCAGCTTAGGAAAGAGGGGGGCGATTTTTAATGAGCAGTTCTTC
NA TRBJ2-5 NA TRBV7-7 CASSLSGGGPETQYF TGTGCCAGCAGCTTATCTGGGGGCGGGCCAGAGACCCAGTACTTC
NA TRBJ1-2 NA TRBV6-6 CASSYFFEGNDGYTF TGTGCCAGCAGTTACTTTTTCGAGGGAAACGATGGCTACACCTTC
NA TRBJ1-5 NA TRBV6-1 CASSVGWDQPQHF TGTGCCAGCAGTGTCGGGTGGGATCAGCCCCAGCATTTT
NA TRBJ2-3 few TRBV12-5 CASGQGEGDTQYF TGTGCTAGTGGACAGGGCGAAGGAGATACGCAGTATTTT
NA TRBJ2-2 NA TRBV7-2 CASSPTGGTGELFF TGTGCCAGCAGCCCCACCGGGGGCACCGGGGAGCTGTTTTTT
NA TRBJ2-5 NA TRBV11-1 CASSFNLAETQYF TGTGCCAGCAGCTTTAACCTAGCGGAGACCCAGTACTTC
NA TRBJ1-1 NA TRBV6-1 CAILPYTEAFF TGTGCCATCCTCCCGTACACTGAAGCTTTCTTT
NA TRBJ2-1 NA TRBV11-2 CASSLPRRRTYNEQFF TGTGCCAGCAGCCTCCCCCGGCGCCGTACATACAATGAGCAGTTCTTC
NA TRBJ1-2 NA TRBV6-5 CASAGSAGLYGYTF TGTGCCAGCGCTGGCTCCGCGGGGCTCTATGGCTACACCTTC
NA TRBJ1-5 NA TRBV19 CASRLGSFEPQHF TGTGCCAGTAGGCTGGGGAGTTTTGAACCCCAGCATTTT
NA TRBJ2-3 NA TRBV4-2 CASSQGEAPEADTQYF TGTGCCAGCAGCCAAGGTGAGGCCCCCGAGGCAGATACGCAGTATTTT